The 28 T cell receptor beta chains listed next were all sequenced from one sample in a study of technical replicates of blood from several donors. Only in-frame clones appear in the TCRdb table, and some are missing; sequencing was by immunoSEQ multiplex PCR. In the table there are more than 65,000 clones, about 87% of which are singletons. Sequencing input: PBMCs. The receptors were sampled from a human donor in good health. Some clones in this sample may be carry-over from other donors' samples.

This clone appeared once. This chain uses TRBV7-9 with TRBJ2-1; possibly TRBD2 for D (5 bases). V lost 8 bases to trimming and J lost 3 bases, with 14 bases between them. The CDR3 has 14 residues. Germline V gives CDR1 SEHNR, CDR2 FQNEAQ (reference sequence). CDR3 in DNA: TGTGCCAGCGCAACTCGGGGAAACTACAATGAGCAGTTCTTC. This codes for CASATRGNYNEQFF.

The chain has TRBV27 and TRBJ1-1; the D gene is possibly TRBD1 (5 bases). This CDR3 region has 17 residues. Germline V gene lookup returns CDR1 MNHEY and CDR2 SMNVEV (reference sequence). V was clipped by 7 bases and J by 2 bases, with 23 bases between them. The CDR3 region has the DNA TGTGCCAGCAACCGGATGGCAGGGCTCGGAGAAAACACTGAAGCTTTCTTT. Protein product: CASNRMAGLGENTEAFF.

CDR3: CASSLDGRETYNEQFF. CDR3 DNA: TGTGCCAGCAGCTTAGATGGGCGGGAGACCTACAATGAGCAGTTCTTC. V gene TRBV7-2 combines with J gene TRBJ2-1, with 7 nucleotides matching TRBD2. Germline V gene data show CDR1 as SGHTA and CDR2 as FQGNSA. The CDR3 is 16 amino acids. Trimming at V came to 1 base and at J to 2 bases, leaving 5 bases not matched to a gene.

The chain employs TRBV7-6 and TRBJ2-5, with no clear D. The DNA end lines up better with TRBJ2-7; the J call may be wrong. CDR3 length: 13 amino acids. Germline CDR1 SGHVS, CDR2 FNYEAQ. The CDR3 region has the DNA TGTGCCAGCAGCTCTCTGAGCTCCTACGAGCAGTACTTC. This translates into CASSSLSSYEQYF.

The V and J genes are TRBV19 and TRBJ2-1; no reliable D call. CDR3 length equals 11 residues. Trimming stripped 7 bases from V and 8 bases from J, with 9 bases between. Germline V gene sequence: CDR1 LNHDA, CDR2 SQIVND (reference sequence). CDR3 coding DNA: TGTGCCAGTACGGGTGCGCATGAGCAGTTCTTC. This codes for CASTGAHEQFF.

The gene calls are TRBV19 and TRBJ1-4, with D unresolved. Trimming shortened V by 3 bases and J by 0 bases, and 11 bases separated the two germline ends. Germline loops: CDR1 LNHDA, CDR2 SQIVND (reference sequence). The CDR3 contains 16 residues. The CDR3 nucleotides are TGTGCCAGTAGTATGTTTACTGCTGCAACTAATGAAAAACTGTTTTTT. The encoded protein is CASSMFTAATNEKLFF. The whole variable domain, remainder taken from reference TRBV19 and TRBJ1-4, is DGGITQSPKYLFRKEGQNVTLSCEQNLNHDAMYWYRQDPGQGLRLIYYSQIVNDFQKGDIAEGYSVSREKKESFPLTVTSAQKNPTAFYLCASSMFTAATNEKLFFGSGTQLSVL.

The CDR3 region is CASSSGQRAKNIQYF. CDR3 coding DNA: TGTGCCAGCAGTAGTGGACAACGCGCCAAAAACATTCAGTACTTC. J is TRBJ2-4 and V is TRBV28, with D possibly being TRBD1 (5 bases). This CDR3 is built from 15 residues. From germline, CDR1 is MDHEN and CDR2 SYDVKM. The V end was cut by 5 bases, the J end by 1 base, with 12 bases between.

This clone was observed a single time. The chain carries TRBV10-3 and TRBJ2-3, with D tentatively TRBD2 (6 bases). The CDR3 has 15 residues. The germline CDR1 and CDR2 sequences are ENHRY and SYGVKD. Trimming took 5 bases from V and 3 from J, leaving 15 bases between them. The CDR3: CAISIRLATTDTQYF. CDR3 nucleotide sequence: TGTGCCATCAGTATCCGCCTAGCGACTACAGATACGCAGTATTTT.

The gene calls are TRBV5-1 and TRBJ2-7; 13 bases map to TRBD2. The CDR3 totals 16 residues. Per the germline V gene, CDR1 is SGHRS and CDR2 is YFSETQ. V gave up 4 bases and J gave up 3 bases; unmatched junction bases: 7. In DNA, the CDR3 is TGCGCCAGCAGCCCCGCAGGGACTAGCGGGATCTACGAGCAGTACTTC. It is translated as CASSPAGTSGIYEQYF. Supplemented by reference TRBV5-1 and TRBJ2-7, the full variable domain reads KAGVTQTPRYLIKTRGQQVTLSCSPISGHRSVSWYQQTPGQGLQFLFEYFSETQRNKGNFPGRFSGRQFSNSRSEMNVSTLELGDSALYLCASSPAGTSGIYEQYFGPGTRLTVT.

This chain connects TRBV5-1 to TRBJ1-2; the match to TRBD1 covers 8 bases. Trimming cost V 2 bases and J 6 bases; bases outside gene matches: 6. Germline V CDR1 and CDR2: SGHRS, YFSETQ. The CDR3 consists of 14 residues. DNA of the CDR3: TGCGCCAGCAGCTTCGGACAGGGCAGCGATGGCTACACCTTC. Translated: CASSFGQGSDGYTF. Full variable domain (outside the CDR3, taken from reference TRBV5-1 and TRBJ1-2): KAGVTQTPRYLIKTRGQQVTLSCSPISGHRSVSWYQQTPGQGLQFLFEYFSETQRNKGNFPGRFSGRQFSNSRSEMNVSTLELGDSALYLCASSFGQGSDGYTFGSGTRLTVV.

The chain combines TRBV7-2 with TRBJ2-7; TRBD2 matches at 9 bases. Germline-derived CDR1 and CDR2 are SGHTA and FQGNSA. The CDR3 length is 15 residues. V lost 3 bases and J lost 2; bases outside the gene matches: 5. DNA of the CDR3: TGTGCCAGCAGCTTCGCGGGAGGGGGACCCTACGAGCAGTACTTC. Protein sequence: CASSFAGGGPYEQYF. The variable domain in full, with the rest retrieved from reference TRBV7-2 and TRBJ2-7, is GAGVSQSPSNKVTEKGKDVELRCDPISGHTALYWYRQSLGQGLEFLIYFQGNSAPDKSGLPSDRFSAERTGGSVSTLTIQRTQQEDSAVYLCASSFAGGGPYEQYFGPGTRLTVT.

The rearrangement uses TRBV4-1 and TRBJ2-5; 9 positions match TRBD2. The CDR3 spans 18 residues. Germline trimming cut 0 bases from V and 5 bases from J; bases unmatched to any gene: 13. In germline, CDR1 is MGHRA, CDR2 YSYEKL. As DNA, the CDR3 is TGCGCCAGCAGCCAAGACAAAGGTGGCGGGGGGGCATGGGAGACCCAGTACTTC. Translation gives CASSQDKGGGGAWETQYF.

The V call is TRBV14, the J call TRBJ2-3; tentative D call: TRBD1 (5 bases). Trimming took off 4 bases at V and 2 bases at J, with 13 bases between the two ends. Germline CDR1 SGHDN, CDR2 FVKESK. This CDR3 comprises 15 residues. CDR3 amino acids: CASSPRWGPTDTQYF. DNA of the CDR3: TGTGCCAGCAGCCCGAGGTGGGGCCCCACAGATACGCAGTATTTT. Together with reference TRBV14 and TRBJ2-3, the CDR3 gives the full variable domain: EAGVTQFPSHSVIEKGQTVTLRCDPISGHDNLYWYRRVMGKEIKFLLHFVKESKQDESGMPNNRFLAERTGGTYSTLKVQPAELEDSGVYFCASSPRWGPTDTQYFGPGTRLTVL.

The gene calls are TRBV29-1 and TRBJ2-2, with 11 bases matching TRBD2. Germline V gene lookup returns CDR1 SQVTM and CDR2 ANQGSEA. V lost 2 bases and J lost 5; bases outside the gene matches: 10. CDR3 length: 17 amino acids. CDR3 DNA sequence: TGCAGCGTTGAAACCCCCACTAGCGGGAGCGAGACCGGGGAGCTGTTTTTT. Translation gives CSVETPTSGSETGELFF.

The chain employs TRBV2 and TRBJ1-6; D gene uncertain. Trimming pared 7 bases from V and 6 bases from J, leaving 13 bases between. Germline-derived CDR1 and CDR2 are SNHLY and FYNNEI. CDR3 length equals 14 residues. The CDR3 reads CASTGEGFNSPLHF. The DNA for the CDR3 is TGTGCCAGCACCGGGGAGGGTTTTAATTCACCCCTCCACTTT.

This clone was detected a few times. The chain uses TRBV4-3 and TRBJ1-5; 7 bases match TRBD1. The trim removed 1 base at V and 7 bases at J, leaving 1 base unmatched. The CDR3 has 13 residues. The V gene's germline CDR1 is LGHNA and CDR2 YSLEER. The CDR3 DNA reads TGCGCCAGCAGCCAAGGACAGGGACAGCCCCAGCATTTT. This sequence encodes CASSQGQGQPQHF.

The genes are TRBV29-1 and TRBJ1-2; the match to TRBD1 covers 8 bases. J gave up 5 bases and V 6 bases, and 11 bases lay outside the gene matches. CDR1 and CDR2 (germline): SQVTM, ANQGSEA. The CDR3 length is 14 residues. The CDR3 sequence is CSVGTGTGDYGYTF. CDR3 sequence (DNA): TGCAGCGTGGGGACCGGGACAGGAGATTATGGCTACACCTTC. Drawing the rest from reference TRBV29-1 and TRBJ1-2, the complete variable domain is SAVISQKPSRDICQRGTSLTIQCQVDSQVTMMFWYRQQPGQSLTLIATANQGSEATYESGFVIDKFPISRPNLTFSTLTVSNMSPEDSSIYLCSVGTGTGDYGYTFGSGTRLTVV.

V is TRBV19 and J is TRBJ2-3, with a possible D match to TRBD2 (6 bases). The germline V gene has CDR1 LNHDA and CDR2 SQIVND (reference sequence). Trimming shortened V by 3 bases and J by 1 base, and 11 bases separated the two germline ends. The CDR3 runs 15 residues. This CDR3 is CASSIRGMGTDTQYF. The CDR3 DNA reads as TGTGCCAGTAGTATCCGCGGGATGGGCACAGATACGCAGTATTTT.

This chain joins TRBV7-2 and TRBJ2-1, with TRBD2 matching 13 bases. The CDR3 length is 15 residues. The V gene end was trimmed by 2 bases and the J gene end by 7 bases; junction bases not matched to a gene: 2. Per germline, CDR1 SGHTA and CDR2 FQGNSA. CDR3 amino acids: CASSLTSGRANEQFF. CDR3 bases: TGTGCCAGCAGCTTAACTAGCGGGAGGGCTAATGAGCAGTTCTTC.

This clone was seen only a few times. V and J are TRBV4-3 and TRBJ2-1, with 7 bases fitting TRBD2. The germline V gene has CDR1 LGHNA and CDR2 YSLEER. The J segment lost 8 bases and the V segment lost 4 bases, leaving 11 bases of the junction unmatched. CDR3 length equals 15 residues. The CDR3 DNA reads as TGCGCCAGCAGCCGTCAAAGCGGGATAATCGATGAGCAGTTCTTC. The encoded protein is CASSRQSGIIDEQFF.

This clone was seen a single time. V and J are TRBV5-6 and TRBJ1-2, with D maybe TRBD1 (6 bases). CDR1 is SGHDT and CDR2 is YYEEEE in the germline V gene. Trimming pared 3 bases from V and 4 bases from J, leaving 19 bases between. This CDR3 spans 16 amino acids. The CDR3 sequence: CASSSGGQPSSYGYTF. The CDR3 region has the DNA TGTGCCAGCAGCTCGGGAGGACAGCCGAGCTCCTATGGCTACACCTTC. The variable domain in full, completed from reference TRBV5-6 and TRBJ1-2, reads DAGVTQSPTHLIKTRGQQVTLRCSPKSGHDTVSWYQQALGQGPQFIFQYYEEEERQRGNFPDRFSGHQFPNYSSELNVNALLLGDSALYLCASSSGGQPSSYGYTFGSGTRLTVV.

The gene calls are TRBV4-1 and TRBJ2-6; 9 bases are a match to TRBD1. The CDR3 consists of 19 residues. The J segment lost 0 bases and the V segment lost 4 bases, leaving 10 bases of the junction unmatched. Germline-derived CDR1 and CDR2 are MGHRA and YSYEKL. This CDR3 reads CASSPRGGQGSSGANVLTF. The CDR3 nucleotides are TGCGCCAGCAGCCCAAGGGGCGGACAGGGGTCCTCTGGGGCCAACGTCCTGACTTTC.

The chain combines TRBV29-1 with TRBJ2-7; a weak D match, TRBD1 (6 bases). Germline V gene lookup returns CDR1 SQVTM and CDR2 ANQGSEA. This CDR3 comprises 13 residues. The V end was cut by 3 bases, the J end by 3 bases, with 12 bases between. The CDR3 protein is CSVEGDNSYEQYF. The CDR3, as DNA: TGCAGCGTTGAGGGGGACAACAGCTACGAGCAGTACTTC.

This clone was detected a few times. The chain joins TRBV11-1 to TRBJ2-7, with TRBD1 identical over 10 bases. J lost 1 base, V lost 5 bases, and 5 bases had no gene match. Germline CDR1 and CDR2: SGHAT and FQDESV (reference sequence). The CDR3 loop spans 15 amino acids. This CDR3 reads CASSNGQGVSYEQYF. CDR3 nucleotide sequence: TGTGCCAGCAGCAATGGACAGGGGGTGTCCTACGAGCAGTACTTC.

The chain recombines TRBV5-8 with TRBJ2-7, with 10 bases fitting TRBD2. This CDR3 has 15 amino acids. CDR1 is SGHTS, CDR2 YDEGEE, per germline. The trim removed 1 base at V and 7 bases at J, leaving 8 bases unmatched. For the CDR3, the DNA is TGTGCCAGCAGCTTGTATCGGACTAGCGGTGTAGAGCAGTACTTC. Amino acids: CASSLYRTSGVEQYF.

The V and J genes are TRBV5-5 and TRBJ1-1, with unresolved D. The CDR3 runs to 12 residues. V was trimmed by 4 bases and J by 6 bases, leaving 10 bases between them. The germline gives CDR1 SGHKS, CDR2 YYEKEE (reference sequence). Written as DNA, the CDR3 is TGTGCCAGCAGCCGGATGGGCGCTGAAGCTTTCTTT. It encodes CASSRMGAEAFF.

This chain links TRBV5-1 with TRBJ1-4; 7 bases match TRBD1. The CDR3 contains 16 residues. Germline values: CDR1 SGHRS, CDR2 YFSETQ. V lost 4 bases, J lost 12 bases, and 18 bases stayed unmatched. CDR3 amino acids: CASSDSGTAAVRELFF. The CDR3 DNA sequence: TGCGCCAGCAGCGACTCCGGGACAGCCGCCGTTAGAGAACTGTTTTTT.

This chain uses TRBV10-3 with TRBJ2-7; 9 bases match TRBD2. The CDR3 extends over 12 amino acids. V lost 10 bases to trimming and J lost 5 bases; unmatched junction nucleotides: 6. Germline V gene lookup returns CDR1 ENHRY and CDR2 SYGVKD. The CDR3 DNA follows: TGTGCCAGTGGACTAGCGACGAACGAGCAGTACTTC. Protein sequence: CASGLATNEQYF.